What follows are 24 T cell receptor beta chains derived from one specimen sequenced in a study of control samples from healthy donors and cancer patients. The data were produced by immunoSEQ multiplex PCR, yet TCRdb's version contains in-frame clones alone and is incomplete. The repertoire includes fewer than 110,000 clones, around 89% of them detected once, and about a fifth sits in the top ten. The material sequenced was PBMCs. The source is a man aged 55 to 70 with lung cancer.

A note on this clone: The sample carries other DNA sequences with the same CDR3. The rearrangement links TRBV11-3 to TRBJ2-1; 10 bases agree with TRBD1. Germline values: CDR1 SGHNT, CDR2 YENEEA. There are 15 residues in the CDR3. Trimming removed 3 bases from V and 3 bases from J; junction bases left unmatched: 2. CDR3: CASSLGQGSYNEQFF. As DNA, the CDR3 is TGTGCCAGCAGCTTGGGACAGGGGAGCTACAATGAGCAGTTCTTC.

V is TRBV5-1 and J is TRBJ2-5, with D hard to call. Looked up from germline, CDR1 is SGHRS and CDR2 is YFSETQ. The CDR3 totals 15 residues. Trimming took 0 bases from V and 2 from J, leaving 11 bases between them. The CDR3 region is CASSLDGVSQETQYF. Here the CDR3 DNA reads TGCGCCAGCAGCTTGGATGGGGTATCTCAAGAGACCCAGTACTTC. Full variable domain (missing parts from reference TRBV5-1 and TRBJ2-5): KAGVTQTPRYLIKTRGQQVTLSCSPISGHRSVSWYQQTPGQGLQFLFEYFSETQRNKGNFPGRFSGRQFSNSRSEMNVSTLELGDSALYLCASSLDGVSQETQYFGPGTRLLVL.

The chain combines TRBV2 with TRBJ2-2; D unresolved. This CDR3 is built from 15 residues. V shed 1 base and J shed 4 bases, with 10 bases lying between them. CDR1 is SNHLY and CDR2 is FYNNEI in the germline V gene. The CDR3 coding sequence is TGTGCCAGCAGTGAAGTTGGCAGATCCACCGGGGAGCTGTTTTTT. Translation gives CASSEVGRSTGELFF.

The CDR3 reads CASSPIQYPLRETQYF. CDR3 in DNA: TGTGCCAGCAGCCCAATTCAGTACCCCCTCAGAGAGACCCAGTACTTC. The rearrangement uses TRBV7-8 and TRBJ2-5; no clear D. Trimming pared 5 bases from V and 4 bases from J, leaving 20 bases between. The CDR3 covers 16 residues. In germline, CDR1 is SGHVS, CDR2 FQNEAQ.

The rearrangement uses TRBV7-6 and TRBJ2-3; perhaps TRBD1 as D (6 bases). The germline V gene has CDR1 SGHVS and CDR2 FNYEAQ. Trimming removed 4 bases from V and 0 bases from J, with 14 bases in between. The CDR3 spans 16 residues. In nucleotides, the CDR3 is TGTGCCAGCAGCTCGTTCAGGGGAATTAGCACAGATACGCAGTATTTT. Translation gives CASSSFRGISTDTQYF.

This chain uses TRBV5-1 with TRBJ1-2, with a possible D match to TRBD1 (5 bases). The V and J ends lost 1 base and 0 bases respectively, with 13 bases between them. The germline V gene has CDR1 SGHRS and CDR2 YFSETQ. The CDR3 has 16 amino acids. The CDR3 region is CASSLTGTTTNYGYTF. The DNA for the CDR3 is TGCGCCAGCAGCTTGACCGGGACTACTACTAACTATGGCTACACCTTC.

The genes are TRBV18 and TRBJ1-1; D is unresolved. V gave up 3 bases and J gave up 3 bases, with 14 bases separating them. Germline lookup yields CDR1 KGHSH and CDR2 LQKENI. The CDR3 runs to 15 residues. The CDR3 region is CASSPRPPQYTEAFF. CDR3 DNA: TGTGCCAGCTCACCTAGACCTCCCCAGTACACTGAAGCTTTCTTT.

The chain employs TRBV4-2 and TRBJ1-1, with a possible D match to TRBD1 (5 bases). Trimming stripped 1 base from V and 1 base from J, with 22 bases between. The germline gives CDR1 LGHNA, CDR2 YNFKEQ. The CDR3 consists of 19 residues. CDR3 DNA sequence: TGTGCCAGCAGCCAAGGGTCTATTACGAGTGGGGCGAGGAACACTGAAGCTTTCTTT. Amino acid sequence: CASSQGSITSGARNTEAFF.

This sequence joins TRBV7-2 and TRBJ2-2; a weak D match, TRBD2 (6 bases). CDR1 and CDR2 (germline): SGHTA, FQGNSA. Trimming took off 2 bases at V and 4 bases at J, with 17 bases between the two ends. The CDR3 is made up of 17 amino acids. The CDR3 spells CASSLNSGGAGTGELFF. CDR3 coding DNA: TGTGCCAGCAGCTTAAATAGTGGAGGGGCGGGCACCGGGGAGCTGTTTTTT.

The chain has TRBV7-2 and TRBJ1-2; 9 bases agree with TRBD1. V dropped 0 bases and J dropped 7; count of bases not matched to a gene: 3. Germline CDR1 is SGHTA and CDR2 is FQGNSA. The CDR3 length is 14 residues. The CDR3 here is CASSLARTGVGYTF. The DNA of the CDR3 is TGTGCCAGCAGCTTAGCGAGGACAGGGGTTGGCTACACCTTC.

This clone was seen just once. The V and J genes are TRBV6-1 and TRBJ1-1, with unresolved D. V shed 2 bases and J shed 3 bases, with 16 bases lying between them. CDR1 MNHNS and CDR2 SASEGT come from the germline V gene. The CDR3 consists of 16 residues. Written as DNA, the CDR3 is TGTGCCAGCAGTGAATATGGGGTCCGTCCCCACACTGAAGCTTTCTTT. Its protein is CASSEYGVRPHTEAFF.

This clone was detected only a few times. Other DNA sequences of this sample code for an identical CDR3. This chain joins TRBV7-3 and TRBJ2-7; 7 bases align to TRBD1. Trimming cost V 1 base and J 2 bases; bases outside gene matches: 5. From germline, CDR1 is SGHTA and CDR2 FQGTGA. CDR3 size: 15 residues. CDR3 DNA: TGTGCCAGCAGCTTAAACCCCGGGACAGCCTACGAGCAGTACTTC. Protein product: CASSLNPGTAYEQYF.

The chain couples TRBV12-5 to TRBJ2-3; D possibly corresponds to TRBD1 (5 bases). The CDR3 covers 18 residues. With 0 bases removed from V and 0 bases from J, the gap between germline ends came to 16 bases. The germline gives CDR1 LGHNT, CDR2 FRNRAP. CDR3 region: CASGLVFDGATSTDTQYF. The CDR3 coding sequence is TGTGCTAGTGGTTTGGTATTTGATGGGGCCACTAGCACAGATACGCAGTATTTT.

The rearrangement joins TRBV7-2 to TRBJ2-7; D gene ambiguous. V was cut by 1 base and J by 2 bases, with 12 bases left in between. CDR1 is SGHTA, CDR2 FQGNSA, per germline. The CDR3 is 15 amino acids. CDR3 protein: CASSLDLGRPYEQYV. In DNA form, the CDR3 reads TGTGCCAGCAGCTTAGATCTCGGCAGACCCTACGAGCAGTACGTC.

A few counts support this clone. The chain uses TRBV12-5 and TRBJ1-1, with D uncertain. Deletions cut 2 bases from V and 1 base from J, with 8 bases between. Germline V lookup: CDR1 LGHNT, CDR2 FRNRAP. The CDR3 runs 14 residues. This CDR3 reads CASGLTAKNTEAFF. In DNA form, the CDR3 reads TGTGCTAGTGGTTTGACAGCTAAGAACACTGAAGCTTTCTTT.

This sequence joins TRBV7-2 and TRBJ1-1; D is ambiguous. CDR3 size: 13 residues. The germline V and J ends were trimmed by 4 bases and 4 bases, with 10 bases remaining between them. Germline lookup yields CDR1 SGHTA and CDR2 FQGNSA. The CDR3 region is CASSSRLGTEAFF. The CDR3 DNA follows: TGTGCCAGCAGCTCCCGCCTCGGCACTGAAGCTTTCTTT.

The rearrangement links TRBV4-1 to TRBJ2-2, with a possible D match to TRBD2 (5 bases). CDR1 is MGHRA and CDR2 is YSYEKL in the germline V gene. The length of the CDR3 is 15 residues. Trimming left V 5 bases short and J 2 bases short, with 12 bases between. The CDR3: CASSFGLQNTGELFF. CDR3 nucleotide sequence: TGCGCCAGCAGCTTTGGACTGCAAAACACCGGGGAGCTGTTTTTT.

This chain connects TRBV7-8 to TRBJ1-5; no firm D call. The V gene lost 3 bases and the J gene lost 4 bases, with 7 bases spanning the gap. The CDR3 has 13 residues. Germline-derived CDR1 and CDR2 are SGHVS and FQNEAQ. The CDR3 loop reads CASSLNINQPQHF. The CDR3, as DNA: TGTGCCAGCAGCTTGAATATTAATCAGCCCCAGCATTTT. Together with reference TRBV7-8 and TRBJ1-5, the CDR3 gives the full variable domain: GAGVSQSPRYKVAKRGQDVALRCDPISGHVSLFWYQQALGQGPEFLTYFQNEAQLDKSGLPSDRFFAERPEGSVSTLKIQRTQQEDSAVYLCASSLNINQPQHFGDGTRLSIL.

This chain uses TRBV5-1 with TRBJ2-1, with no clear D. Per germline, CDR1 SGHRS and CDR2 YFSETQ. V was clipped by 3 bases and J by 2 bases, with 9 bases between them. This CDR3 comprises 14 residues. CDR3 coding DNA: TGCGCCAGCAGCTCTGGTAACACCTACAATGAGCAGTTCTTC. Translation: CASSSGNTYNEQFF.

J is TRBJ1-2 and V is TRBV19; perhaps TRBD1 as D (6 bases). Deletions cut 3 bases from V and 6 bases from J, with 17 bases between. The CDR3 consists of 15 residues. Germline loops: CDR1 LNHDA, CDR2 SQIVND (reference sequence). The CDR3 nucleotides read TGTGCCAGTAGTATGCCGGCCGGGGGCGCCGATGGCTACACCTTC. Protein product: CASSMPAGGADGYTF.

CDR3 region: CASSLTPSSGGAGEQFF. The CDR3 bases are TGTGCCAGCAGCTTAACCCCCTCTAGCGGGGGGGCGGGCGAGCAGTTCTTC. The rearrangement joins TRBV11-2 to TRBJ2-1; 12 bases are shared with TRBD2. CDR1 SGHAT and CDR2 FQNNGV come from the germline V gene. The V gene end was trimmed by 2 bases and the J gene end by 10 bases; junction bases not matched to a gene: 12. CDR3 size: 17 residues.

The V and J genes are TRBV5-6 and TRBJ1-2; a possible D gene is TRBD1 (6 bases). Germline V gene sequence: CDR1 SGHDT, CDR2 YYEEEE. The CDR3 is 15 amino acids. V lost 2 bases and J lost 1, with 12 bases in between. The CDR3 bases are TGTGCCAGCAGCTTAGGACAGCGCCTTAACTATGGCTACACCTTC. Its protein product is CASSLGQRLNYGYTF.

The V and J genes are TRBV5-1 and TRBJ1-6; 9 bases fit TRBD1. V shed 4 bases, J shed 7 bases, and the junction held 6 bases outside the gene matches. Germline CDR1 SGHRS, CDR2 YFSETQ. The CDR3 length is 15 residues. CDR3 DNA: TGCGCCAGCAGCGCGGACAGGGGTGGAAATTCACCCCTCCACTTT. Residues: CASSADRGGNSPLHF.

This clone came up once. This rearrangement joins TRBV27 to TRBJ2-2; 11 bases are shared with TRBD2. This CDR3 has 16 residues. V trimming: 5 bases; J trimming: 4 bases; junction bases outside the gene matches: 6. From germline, CDR1 is MNHEY and CDR2 SMNVEV (reference sequence). CDR3 sequence (DNA): TGTGCCAGCAGTACGATAGCGGGGGGGCCCACCGGGGAGCTGTTTTTT. Amino acids: CASSTIAGGPTGELFF.